This TCR beta chain is from a study of T cell changes during pregnancy in multiple sclerosis. From germline, CDR1 is DFQATT and CDR2 SNEGSKA (reference sequence). V was clipped by 5 bases and J by 7 bases, with 6 bases between them. The CDR3 is 11 amino acids. The assay was immunoSEQ multiplex PCR, and TCRdb's table has in-frame clones only and misses some. Of 60,000 to 65,000 clones listed, roughly 90% were seen once; the top ten hold about 2.9%. The V gene is TRBV20-1, the J gene TRBJ1-6, with D unresolved. The TCR originated in a female donor in good health, enrolled as a control in a pregnancy study. The material sequenced was peripheral blood, taken in the second trimester of pregnancy. CDR3 coding DNA: TGCAGTGCTTCGCGGAATTCACCCCTCCACTTT. Protein sequence: CSASRNSPLHF.